The 24 T cell receptor beta chains below were found in one sample sequenced in a study of T cells in Graves' hyperthyroidism and ophthalmopathy. TCR beta CDR3 regions were amplified from RNA. With the HTBI primer set, the TCR CDR3 went through a first round of RT-PCR. TCRdb independently ran MiXCR on the multiplex PCR reads; one entry per CDR3 protein. This repertoire shows approximately 100,000 distinct CDR3 sequences, 47% found once; its top ten account for under 30%. The sequencing sample was made of blood. Receptor source: a middle-aged man with Graves' hyperthyroidism.

J is TRBJ2-3 and V is TRBV2, with 7 bases identical to TRBD1. V lost 1 base and J lost 11; bases outside the gene matches: 12. This CDR3 comprises 15 residues. The germline CDR1 and CDR2 sequences are SNHLY and FYNNEI. The CDR3 region is CASSEDRGNYNEQYF. DNA for the CDR3: TGTGCCAGCAGTGAAGACAGGGGCAACTACAATGAGCAGTATTTT.

At least ten counts were recorded for this clonotype. This chain connects TRBV7-9 to TRBJ1-1, with D maybe TRBD1 (5 bases). Germline V lookup: CDR1 SEHNR, CDR2 FQNEAQ (reference sequence). The CDR3 has 13 amino acids. Trimming took 1 base from V and 5 from J, leaving 8 bases between them. The CDR3 nucleotides read TGTGCCAGCAGCTTAGGGGGACCGACTGAAGCTTTCTTT. Encoded protein: CASSLGGPTEAFF. Full variable domain (missing parts from reference TRBV7-9 and TRBJ1-1): DTGVSQNPRHKITKRGQNVTFRCDPISEHNRLYWYRQTLGQGPEFLTYFQNEAQLEKSRLLSDRFSAERPKGSFSTLEIQRTEQGDSAMYLCASSLGGPTEAFFGQGTRLTVV.

The chain uses TRBV7-6 and TRBJ2-5; the match to TRBD2 covers 7 bases. CDR1 and CDR2 (germline): SGHVS, FNYEAQ. The CDR3 contains 12 residues. The junction had 7 bases not matched to a gene; V was cut back by 5 bases and J by 10 bases. CDR3 in amino acids: CASSHGREGQYF. CDR3 DNA: TGTGCCAGCAGCCATGGGAGGGAGGGCCAGTACTTC.

The sample holds many counts of this clonotype. The chain has TRBV6-1 and TRBJ1-6; D is ambiguous. V lost 4 bases and J lost 3, with 13 bases in between. In germline, CDR1 is MNHNS, CDR2 SASEGT. The CDR3 is made up of 16 amino acids. The CDR3 DNA follows: TGTGCCAGCAGTGTCCTAGAGTCAGTCTATAATTCACCCCTCCACTTT. Protein product: CASSVLESVYNSPLHF.

With regard to this clonotype: This could be a read error, since a much larger clone is one nucleotide away. The CDR3 ends on some other residue instead of the conserved phenylalanine or tryptophan, so this is likely a read error. The chain joins TRBV7-9 to TRBJ1-1; the match to TRBD1 covers 7 bases. Germline V lookup: CDR1 SEHNR, CDR2 FQNEAQ (reference sequence). The CDR3 extends over 14 amino acids. The V gene end was trimmed by 6 bases and the J gene end by 0 bases; junction bases not matched to a gene: 4. The CDR3 spells CASSWDSMNTEAFS. As DNA, the CDR3 is TGTGCCAGCAGTTGGGACAGCATGAACACTGAAGCTTTCTCT.

This clonotype was seen repeatedly, ten times or more. The chain combines TRBV2 with TRBJ2-1, with 10 bases matching TRBD2. The CDR3 covers 14 residues. The V segment lost 7 bases and the J segment 7 bases; nucleotides outside the gene matches: 7. Germline V lookup: CDR1 SNHLY, CDR2 FYNNEI. The CDR3 reads CASTGASGRNEQFF. CDR3 DNA: TGTGCCAGCACCGGGGCTAGCGGGAGAAATGAGCAGTTCTTC.

This clonotype has ten or more counts. This rearrangement joins TRBV30 to TRBJ1-1; D not certain. CDR3 size: 12 residues. Germline lookup yields CDR1 GTSNPN and CDR2 SVGIG (reference sequence). V gave up 4 bases and J gave up 4 bases, with 10 bases separating them. The CDR3 sequence: CAWKRGSTEAFF. The CDR3 DNA sequence: TGTGCCTGGAAGCGGGGAAGCACTGAAGCTTTCTTT.

This clonotype was seen at least ten times. This chain connects TRBV12-3 or TRBV12-4 to TRBJ1-4; D may be TRBD1 (5 bases). The V end lost 3 bases, the J end lost 8 bases, and 13 bases lay between the germline ends. This CDR3 contains 14 residues. The CDR3 is CASSFRQGGEKLFF. The CDR3 DNA reads as TGTGCCAGCAGTTTCAGGCAGGGAGGGGAAAAACTGTTTTTT.

This clonotype has only a few counts. The chain couples TRBV18 to TRBJ2-5; D might be TRBD2 (6 bases). Trimming shortened V by 0 bases and J by 0 bases, and 8 bases separated the two germline ends. Germline V CDR1 and CDR2: KGHSH, LQKENI. CDR3 length: 15 residues. CDR3: CASSPPGGYQETQYF. CDR3 coding DNA: TGTGCCAGCTCACCACCGGGAGGTTACCAAGAGACCCAGTACTTC.

About this clonotype itself: The junction and the germline gene differ at one end; a read error may be behind it. The rearrangement uses TRBV7-9 and TRBJ2-3; D may be TRBD1 or TRBD2 (6 bases each). Germline CDR1 is SEHNR and CDR2 is FQNEAQ (reference sequence). This CDR3 contains 16 residues. For the CDR3, the DNA is TGTGCCGGCAGCGCCGAGGGGGGACTCGAGGAAAAGGCGCAGTATTTT. Translation gives CAGSAEGGLEEKAQYF. Looking up the rest from reference TRBV7-9 and TRBJ2-3 gives the full variable domain: DTGVSQNPRHKITKRGQNVTFRCDPISEHNRLYWYRQTLGQGPEFLTYFQNEAQLEKSRLLSDRFSAERPKGSFSTLEIQRTEQGDSAMYLCAGSAEGGLEEKAQYFGPGTRLTVL.

This chain connects TRBV7-9 to TRBJ2-1; TRBD1 agrees at 7 bases. With V trimmed by 5 bases and J by 4 bases, 11 bases remained unmatched. Germline CDR1 and CDR2: SEHNR and FQNEAQ (reference sequence). The CDR3 has 16 amino acids. The DNA for the CDR3 is TGTGCCAGCAGCGCCCGATGGGGCAGGGGGTACAATGAGCAGTTCTTC. Translated: CASSARWGRGYNEQFF.

Ten or more counts support this clonotype. V and J are TRBV5-1 and TRBJ2-7; 9 bases are shared with TRBD2. Trimming removed 0 bases from V and 12 bases from J; junction bases left unmatched: 10. This CDR3 contains 14 residues. Germline V CDR1 and CDR2: SGHRS, YFSETQ. CDR3 region: CASSLAEASGDRYF. DNA for the CDR3: TGCGCCAGCAGCTTGGCCGAGGCTAGCGGGGATCGGTACTTC.

This clonotype was seen at least ten times. This chain connects TRBV12-3 or TRBV12-4 to TRBJ1-1; TRBD1 agrees at 7 bases. After removal of 6 bases from V and 4 bases from J, the junction contained 17 bases not matched to a gene. There are 17 residues in the CDR3. As DNA, the CDR3 is TGTGCCAGCAGACCACGGGACAGTTTGGGTGGTAGCACTGAAGCTTTCTTT. Protein sequence: CASRPRDSLGGSTEAFF.

The chain recombines TRBV2 with TRBJ2-5; TRBD2 matches 7 bases. V gave up 11 bases and J gave up 10 bases; unmatched junction bases: 4. Germline-derived CDR1 and CDR2 are SNHLY and FYNNEI. The CDR3 contains 9 residues. DNA for the CDR3: TGTGCCGGGAGGGCCGACCAGTACTTC. It translates to CAGRADQYF.

The chain couples TRBV9 to TRBJ1-1; D is ambiguous. The germline V and J ends were trimmed by 4 bases and 1 base, with 8 bases remaining between them. This CDR3 comprises 13 residues. The germline gives CDR1 SGDLS, CDR2 YYNGEE. The CDR3 spells CASSQLGNTEAFF. DNA of the CDR3: TGTGCCAGCAGCCAACTCGGGAACACTGAAGCTTTCTTT.

This clonotype has a handful of counts. The chain carries TRBV3-1 and TRBJ1-1; D not certain. The CDR3 spans 15 residues. CDR1 is LGHDT, CDR2 YNNKEL, per germline (reference sequence). Trimming pared 1 base from V and 4 bases from J, leaving 13 bases between. The CDR3 reads CASSQGPTGITEAFF. The CDR3 nucleotides read TGTGCCAGCAGCCAAGGCCCAACGGGGATCACTGAAGCTTTCTTT.

This CDR3 reads CSARGVSGRRNEQFF. The CDR3 nucleotides are TGCAGTGCTAGGGGGGTTAGCGGGAGAAGGAATGAGCAGTTCTTC. The chain joins TRBV20-1 to TRBJ2-1, with TRBD2 identical over 9 bases. Trimming took 3 bases from V and 7 from J; bases not matched to a gene: 10. The CDR3 has 15 residues. Germline CDR1 and CDR2: DFQATT and SNEGSKA (reference sequence).

The chain recombines TRBV10-3 with TRBJ2-7, with 7 nucleotides matching TRBD2. Germline lookup yields CDR1 ENHRY and CDR2 SYGVKD. The junction had 10 bases not matched to a gene; V was cut back by 5 bases and J by 6 bases. CDR3 length equals 14 residues. The CDR3 sequence is CAISRREEQPEQYF. CDR3 nucleotides: TGTGCCATCAGTCGCCGGGAGGAGCAACCCGAGCAGTACTTC.

The table lists this clonotype with a few counts. It may be a read error: a sequence one base away is much more abundant. The V call is TRBV5-1, the J call TRBJ2-7, with 14 bases identical to TRBD2. The CDR3 sequence is 15 residues long. From germline, CDR1 is SGHRS and CDR2 YFSETQ. V shed 4 bases and J 7 bases; nucleotides not matched to a gene: 7. DNA of the CDR3: TGCGCCAGCAGCCCGGGACTAGCGGGGGAGGATGAGCAGTACTTC. Translating it yields CASSPGLAGEDEQYF.

This clonotype was counted at least ten times. V and J are TRBV13 and TRBJ2-2; a weak D match, TRBD1 (5 bases). The CDR3 has 13 residues. The V end was cut by 8 bases, the J end by 7 bases, with 14 bases between. Germline CDR1 PRHDT, CDR2 FYEKMQ (reference sequence). CDR3 in amino acids: CASGPRAFGELFF. CDR3 sequence (DNA): TGTGCCAGCGGACCCAGGGCGTTCGGGGAGCTGTTTTTT.

The table lists this clonotype with many counts. The J gene is TRBJ1-1, the V gene TRBV10-3; D is unclear. The ends were cut back, 8 bases at V and 4 bases at J, with 14 bases in the middle. Germline V gene sequence: CDR1 ENHRY, CDR2 SYGVKD. The CDR3 loop spans 13 amino acids. The CDR3 DNA sequence: TGTGCCATCCTTCGAGAGGCCGGCACTGAAGCTTTCTTT. Amino acid sequence: CAILREAGTEAFF.

Many counts were recorded for this clonotype. The genes are TRBV7-2 and TRBJ2-1; TRBD2 matches at 8 bases. Per the germline V gene, CDR1 is SGHTA and CDR2 is FQGNSA. This CDR3 spans 15 amino acids. Trimming took 6 bases from V and 6 from J; bases not matched to a gene: 10. The chain's CDR3 is CASSSGGGVSNEQFF. DNA of the CDR3: TGTGCCAGCAGTTCCGGGGGGGGAGTGAGCAATGAGCAGTTCTTC. The entire variable domain, with the rest obtained from reference TRBV7-2 and TRBJ2-1, is as follows: GAGVSQSPSNKVTEKGKDVELRCDPISGHTALYWYRQSLGQGLEFLIYFQGNSAPDKSGLPSDRFSAERTGGSVSTLTIQRTQQEDSAVYLCASSSGGGVSNEQFFGPGTRLTVL.

This chain joins TRBV10-1 and TRBJ2-1, with TRBD1 matching over 7 bases. The CDR3 is made up of 13 amino acids. Germline assignment: CDR1 WNHNN and CDR2 SYGVQD (reference sequence). Unmatched junction bases numbered 4, after V lost 7 bases and J lost 4 bases. CDR3 nucleotide sequence: TGCGCCAGCATTGGACAGGTGTACAATGAGCAGTTCTTC. Amino acid sequence: CASIGQVYNEQFF.

This clonotype was counted many times. This rearrangement joins TRBV5-1 to TRBJ2-2, with 12 bases identical to TRBD2. Germline V gives CDR1 SGHRS, CDR2 YFSETQ. The CDR3 loop spans 16 amino acids. Trimming at V came to 3 bases and at J to 7 bases, leaving 7 bases not matched to a gene. Written as DNA, the CDR3 is TGCGCCAGCAGCTCCGGACTAGCGGGGCCTCGCGGGGAGCTGTTTTTT. This encodes CASSSGLAGPRGELFF.